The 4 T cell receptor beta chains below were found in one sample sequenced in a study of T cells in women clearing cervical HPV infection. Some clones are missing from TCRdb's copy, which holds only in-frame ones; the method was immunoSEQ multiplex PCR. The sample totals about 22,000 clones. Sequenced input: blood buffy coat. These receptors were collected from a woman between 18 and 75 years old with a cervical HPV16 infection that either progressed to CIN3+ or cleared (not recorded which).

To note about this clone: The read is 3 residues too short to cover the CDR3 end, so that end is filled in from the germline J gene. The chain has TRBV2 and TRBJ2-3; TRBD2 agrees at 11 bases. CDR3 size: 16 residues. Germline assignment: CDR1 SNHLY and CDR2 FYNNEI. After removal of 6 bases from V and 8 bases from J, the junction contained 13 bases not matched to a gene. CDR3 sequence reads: CASRELTSGTAATQYF. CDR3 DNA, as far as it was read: TGTGCCAGCAGGGAACTGACTAGCGGGACGGCGGCTACG.

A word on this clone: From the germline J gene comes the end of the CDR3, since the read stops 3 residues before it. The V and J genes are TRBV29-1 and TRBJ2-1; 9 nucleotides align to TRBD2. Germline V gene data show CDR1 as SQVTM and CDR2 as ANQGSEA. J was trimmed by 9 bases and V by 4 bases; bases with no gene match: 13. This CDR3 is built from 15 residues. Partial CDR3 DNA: TGCAGCGTTGGGCCCCGACTAGCGGTGGAGCTTGAG. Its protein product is CSVGPRLAVELE. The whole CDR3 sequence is CSVGPRLAVELEQFF.

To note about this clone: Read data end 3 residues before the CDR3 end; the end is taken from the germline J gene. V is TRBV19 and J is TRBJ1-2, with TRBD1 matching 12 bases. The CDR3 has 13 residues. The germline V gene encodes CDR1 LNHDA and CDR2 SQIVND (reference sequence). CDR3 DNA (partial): TGTGCCACTTCAGGGACAGGGGGCTACGGG. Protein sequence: CATSGTGGYG. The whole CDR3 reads CATSGTGGYGYTF.

CDR3 sequence: CASSLQPTQGAHTEAFF. The covered CDR3 bases are TGCGCCAGCAGCTTACAACCTACCCAGGGGGCTCACACTGAA. V and J are TRBV5-1 and TRBJ1-1; 8 positions agree with TRBD1. The sequence runs out 3 residues before the end of the CDR3; the remainder is reconstructed from the germline J gene. The J segment lost 3 bases and the V segment lost 2 bases, leaving 12 bases of the junction unmatched. Germline V lookup: CDR1 SGHRS, CDR2 YFSETQ. The CDR3 is made up of 17 amino acids.